Listed below are T cell receptor beta chains from one sample, sequenced in a study of shared clonotypes between healthy human individuals. Using immunoSEQ multiplex PCR, the repertoire was profiled, and TCRdb retains in-frame clones only, with some absent. Altogether a few million clones are present, roughly 90% being singletons, with the ten largest covering approximately 0.41%. Sequenced input: naive CD4+ T cells from PBMCs. The receptor set was obtained from a man younger than 35 in good health. Some clones in this sample may be carry-over from other donors' samples. Both conserved end residues are part of each CDR3. The order of the fields is D gene, clone size, V gene, J gene, CDR3 protein, CDR3 DNA. A D gene is named only where the DNA matches it firmly. Clone size is shown for a subset of rows, as once, few, many or a class of expanded clone.

NA,NA,TRBV6-5,TRBJ1-5,CASSTGYSNQPQHF,TGTGCCAGCAGCACAGGGTATAGCAATCAGCCCCAGCATTTT
NA,NA,TRBV6-6,TRBJ1-1,CASRGVRDTEAFF,TGTGCCAGCAGGGGGGTTAGGGACACTGAAGCTTTCTTT
NA,NA,TRBV15,TRBJ1-2,CATSGANYGYTF,TGTGCCACCAGTGGGGCTAACTATGGCTACACCTTC
NA,NA,TRBV15,TRBJ2-7,CATRRTVSYEQYF,TGTGCCACCAGAAGGACGGTTTCCTACGAGCAGTACTTC
NA,NA,TRBV5-4,TRBJ2-2,CASSRAGWYTGELFF,TGTGCCAGCAGCCGCGCAGGGTGGTACACCGGGGAGCTGTTTTTT
NA,NA,TRBV29-1,TRBJ2-5,CSIKPPGQETQYF,TGCAGCATTAAACCCCCTGGCCAAGAGACCCAGTACTTC
NA,NA,TRBV5-1,TRBJ1-1,CASSFGGGTEAFF,TGCGCCAGCAGCTTCGGTGGAGGGACTGAAGCTTTCTTT
TRBD1,NA,TRBV28,TRBJ2-7,CASSTTGGAGDEQYF,TGTGCCAGCAGCACGACAGGGGGCGCGGGTGACGAGCAGTACTTC
NA,NA,TRBV5-1,TRBJ2-2,CASRRDTGSTGELFF,TGCGCCAGCAGAAGAGATACAGGGAGCACCGGGGAGCTGTTTTTT
TRBD2,NA,TRBV19,TRBJ2-7,CASSHTSGRAAEQYF,TGTGCCAGTAGTCACACTAGCGGGAGGGCCGCCGAGCAGTACTTC
NA,NA,TRBV6-1,TRBJ2-1,CASSQRLNEQFF,TGTGCCAGCAGTCAGCGTCTGAATGAGCAGTTCTTC
NA,NA,TRBV5-1,TRBJ1-4,CASSREGRSEKLFF,TGCGCCAGCAGCAGGGAAGGGCGCAGTGAAAAACTGTTTTTT
NA,NA,TRBV28,TRBJ1-4,CASSLSEAGGEKLFF,TGTGCCAGCAGTTTATCAGAGGCCGGGGGTGAAAAACTGTTTTTT
TRBD1,NA,TRBV6-1,TRBJ1-2,CASKPGQGYGYTF,TGTGCCAGCAAACCGGGACAGGGCTATGGCTACACCTTC
TRBD2,NA,TRBV5-4,TRBJ2-7,CASSLVGGGRTEQYF,TGTGCCAGCAGCTTGGTTGGGGGAGGGAGGACCGAGCAGTACTTC
NA,NA,TRBV25-1,TRBJ1-2,CASSANTQGYGGYTF,TGTGCCAGCAGTGCGAACACCCAGGGTTATGGGGGCTACACCTTC
NA,NA,TRBV5-1,TRBJ1-2,CASSLGPGGYGYTF,TGCGCCAGCAGCTTGGGGCCGGGGGGCTATGGCTACACCTTC
NA,NA,TRBV28,TRBJ1-5,CASSLSPSTGRGKPQHF,TGTGCCAGCAGCCTATCCCCTTCTACGGGGCGGGGGAAGCCCCAGCATTTT
NA,NA,TRBV5-4,TRBJ2-2,CASSLRDVGELFF,TGTGCCAGCAGCTTGAGGGATGTCGGGGAGCTGTTTTTT
NA,NA,TRBV12-5,TRBJ1-2,CASGFSVSSGGDSGGYTF,TGTGCTAGTGGTTTCAGTGTCAGTAGTGGGGGAGACTCTGGGGGCTACACCTTC
TRBD1,NA,TRBV6-1,TRBJ2-1,CASSSRQGSYNEQFF,TGTGCCAGCAGCTCTAGACAGGGCTCCTACAATGAGCAGTTCTTC
NA,NA,TRBV19,TRBJ1-1,CASRHGPNTEAFF,TGTGCCAGTAGACACGGACCGAACACTGAAGCTTTCTTT
NA,once,TRBV18,TRBJ2-3,CASSPTLDSDTQYF,TGTGCCAGCTCACCAACCCTAGACTCAGATACGCAGTATTTT
TRBD1,NA,TRBV10-3,TRBJ2-4,CAISDRGRAEDIQYF,TGTGCCATCAGCGACAGGGGGCGCGCGGAGGACATTCAGTACTTC
TRBD1,NA,TRBV30,TRBJ1-2,CAWSVGQGDGYTF,TGTGCCTGGAGTGTAGGACAGGGAGATGGCTACACCTTC